What follows are 11 T cell receptor beta chains derived from one specimen sequenced in a study of T cell changes during pregnancy in multiple sclerosis. Sequenced by immunoSEQ multiplex PCR; TCRdb stores in-frame clones only, minus some. The data show roughly 39,000 clones, about nine tenths seen once. Sequencing was performed on CD4+ T cells from peripheral blood mononuclear cells, taken in the first trimester of pregnancy. The origin of the receptors is a female donor in good health, enrolled as a control in a pregnancy study.

The chain couples TRBV30 to TRBJ1-5; TRBD1 aligns across 11 bases. V lost 1 base and J lost 8; bases outside the gene matches: 7. The germline V gene encodes CDR1 GTSNPN and CDR2 SVGIG (reference sequence). This CDR3 spans 15 amino acids. CDR3 in DNA: TGTGCCTGGAGTGGGGACAGGGGGATTCCAAAGCCCCAGCATTTT. Protein: CAWSGDRGIPKPQHF.

The chain has TRBV5-3 and TRBJ2-2; D might be TRBD1 (6 bases). TRBV5-3 is known as an ORF, though its function is uncertain. The V end was cut by 4 bases, the J end by 2 bases, with 15 bases between. The CDR3 has 16 residues. CDR3 sequence reads: CARSPRTGYNTGELFF. For the CDR3, the DNA is TGTGCCAGAAGCCCCCGAACAGGGTACAACACCGGGGAGCTGTTTTTT.

This chain's CDR3 is CASSYSDTHGYTF. Written as DNA, the CDR3 is TGTGCCAGCAGTTACTCGGACACCCATGGCTACACCTTC. The chain joins TRBV6-6 to TRBJ1-2; maybe TRBD1 (5 bases). The CDR3 is made up of 13 amino acids. The V and J ends lost 0 bases and 6 bases respectively, with 8 bases between them. The germline gives CDR1 MNHNY, CDR2 SVGAGI (reference sequence).

The J gene is TRBJ2-7, the V gene TRBV15; possible D gene TRBD1, 5 bases. V lost 1 base and J lost 3, with 13 bases in between. The CDR3 has 15 amino acids. Germline CDR1 is LNHNV and CDR2 is YYDKDF (reference sequence). The DNA for the CDR3 is TGTGCCACCAGCAGAGGAAAGGGGATAGACTACGAGCAGTACTTC. Translation: CATSRGKGIDYEQYF.

J is TRBJ2-5 and V is TRBV18; D is undetermined. V lost 3 bases and J lost 8, with 10 bases in between. The germline V gene has CDR1 KGHSH and CDR2 LQKENI. The CDR3 is 12 amino acids. The CDR3 DNA is TGTGCCAGCTCACCCGCGTCACTCACCCAGTACTTC. Translating it yields CASSPASLTQYF.

The chain uses TRBV10-3 and TRBJ1-1, with D possibly being TRBD1 (6 bases). This CDR3 has 16 residues. Trimming left V 0 bases short and J 11 bases short, with 22 bases between. Germline CDR1 is ENHRY and CDR2 is SYGVKD. This CDR3 reads CAISESKMGGGGLAFF. CDR3 DNA: TGTGCCATCAGTGAGTCGAAGATGGGCGGCGGGGGGCTGGCTTTCTTT.

V usage is TRBV5-1 and J usage is TRBJ1-5; 9 nucleotides match TRBD1. The CDR3 consists of 14 residues. V dropped 4 bases and J dropped 8; count of bases not matched to a gene: 7. Germline CDR1 and CDR2: SGHRS and YFSETQ. In DNA, the CDR3 is TGCGCCAGCAGCGCTACAGGGGGCGCGGAGCCCCAGCATTTT. It encodes CASSATGGAEPQHF.

The rearrangement links TRBV4-3 to TRBJ1-2; 8 bases are a match to TRBD1. There are 16 residues in the CDR3. The junction had 8 bases not matched to a gene; V was cut back by 1 base and J by 4 bases. CDR1 is LGHNA and CDR2 is YSLEER in the germline V gene. As DNA, the CDR3 is TGCGCCAGCAGCCAAGCCGTGCAGGGGGCCCTCTATGGCTACACCTTC. Its protein is CASSQAVQGALYGYTF.

This rearrangement joins TRBV7-2 to TRBJ1-2, with TRBD1 as a possible D gene (5 bases). There are 15 residues in the CDR3. V was cut by 1 base and J by 8 bases, with 17 bases left in between. Germline V gives CDR1 SGHTA, CDR2 FQGNSA. The CDR3 nucleotides read TGTGCCAGCAGCTTAGAGAGTGGTCAGGGTGGGGGCTACACCTTC. The encoded protein is CASSLESGQGGGYTF.

The chain has TRBV5-6 and TRBJ1-3; D remains ambiguous. In germline, CDR1 is SGHDT, CDR2 YYEEEE. Deletions cut 1 base from V and 0 bases from J, with 14 bases between. CDR3 length: 17 amino acids. The CDR3 reads CASSLSPAGNSGNTIYF. The CDR3 DNA is TGTGCCAGCAGCTTGTCTCCGGCAGGCAACTCTGGAAACACCATATATTTT.

As concerns this clone: One end of the junction varies from germline; a read error may be responsible. This sequence joins TRBV7-7 and TRBJ2-7; 11 bases are a match to TRBD1. Germline V gene lookup returns CDR1 SSHAT and CDR2 FNYEAQ (reference sequence). The CDR3 runs 14 residues. CDR3 DNA: TGTGCTAGCAGCTCCGGGACAGGGGGGCTCGAGCAGTACTTC. Its translation: CASSSGTGGLEQYF.